This T cell receptor (beta chain) came from a study of CD4 T cells in relation to SARS-CoV-2 and coronaviruses (dated by TCRdb to 2020 to 2022). For the wider study: Using patient-derived lymphoblastoid cell lines, the shared crossreactive spike epitopes were mapped to their HLA restriction. For other donors in the study, expansion assays were sequenced with a different, Illumina-based TCR-beta assay. Memory CD4+ T cell crossreactivity between SARS-CoV-2 and common cold coronavirus spike proteins was assessed at the TCR clonotype level in the study. The Adaptive Biotechnologies TCR-sequencing kit was used to sequence samples from a few pre-COVID donors and the naive versus memory experiments, while other data came from Illumina-based sequencing. The study at large found these results: No donor contributed both pre-pandemic and post-infection samples, which limited tracing the source of pre-existing responses. Compared with monoreactive clones, crossreactive clones had significantly weaker SARS-CoV-2-driven expansion, a result consistent with antigenic imprinting. Around two thirds of donors had memory CD4+ clonotypes that crossrecognized SARS-CoV-2 and at least one common cold coronavirus spike. Small numbers of patients and of tested TCRs limited the study. Sequencing naive versus memory cells indicated that the assay picks up memory recall responses, not primary responses primed during culture. Crossreactivity analysis centred on spike protein, so crossreactivity against other viral proteins was not assessed.

About this clone: The specificity of this receptor is unknown. Per-nucleotide qualities are absent, and no much larger clonotype sits a single base away.

The CDR1 and CDR2 encoded by the germline V gene are SGHTA and FQGTGA. Here V drops 4 bases and J drops 4 bases, and the junction holds 4 bases not matched to any gene. The CDR3, from cysteine to phenylalanine, totals 14 residues. Here the CDR3 DNA is all that survives: 42 bases in frame from base 1. DNA from uncultured naive and memory CD4+ T cells underwent immunoSEQ TCR-beta sequencing at deep resolution. From the authors' description of their analysis: During preprocessing, nonproductive sequences were removed, as were CDR3s that did not start with C, did not end with F or W, or were shorter than 7 amino acids. Cultured and uncultured naive and memory CD4+ repertoires were searched for previously identified spike- and CEF-reactive CDR3s. CDR3 homology was measured as pairwise Levenshtein distance, computed with the stringdist R package after trimming three terminal residues from each end. Sourced from immuneACCESS, this table was stored by TCRdb with only in-frame sequences that have V and J called. A share of the clones is absent; for the studies checked, an unresolved V gene accounts for under half, and the remainder has no known explanation. V and J calls and clone size come straight from that table; D and trimming were deduced from the DNA. The sample table records roughly 68,000 clones; roughly 93% of these occur just once. The ten top clones hold around 0.21% of the sample.

CD4+ T cells from unexposed donors were collected before the COVID-19 pandemic (2011-2018). Naive and memory CD4+ T cells were separated from cryopreserved PBMCs through CD4 enrichment, which was followed by EasySep naive CD4+ T cell enrichment. Leukapheresis product for the unexposed donors was purchased commercially. Ficoll-Paque PLUS gradient centrifugation was used to isolate PBMCs from either whole blood or leukapheresis product. PBMCs were either cryopreserved at -140°C or used fresh in the expansion assay. The QIAamp Micro DNA Kit was used to extract genomic DNA from the CD4+ T cells. The material sequenced was naive CD4+ T cells from PBMCs. The cell subset or site label corresponds to: naive CD4+ T cells isolated by negative enrichment. The TCR originated in a human donor in good health. The V and J genes are TRBV7-3 and TRBJ1-1; 9 central nucleotides agree with TRBD1. The CDR3 protein sequence reads: CASSSTGGSTEAFF. The DNA sequence reads TGTGCCAGCAGCTCGACAGGGGGGAGCACTGAAGCTTTCTTT.